The 32 T cell receptor beta chains in this list originate from one sample, sequenced in a study of cytomegalovirus exposure and HLA in healthy donors. 60 Vbeta and 13 Jbeta primers were used in PCR. The method was immunoSEQ multiplex PCR; TCRdb's version includes in-frame clones alone and lacks a portion of them. The profile covers 130,000 or so clones, with 80% appearing a single time and roughly 5.7% taken by the ten largest. The sample consisted of PBMCs. Every receptor here comes from a young man in good health and CMV-seronegative.

This chain uses TRBV7-6 with TRBJ1-5, with D unresolved. V lost 5 bases to trimming and J lost 5 bases, with 10 bases between them. This CDR3 comprises 13 residues. Looked up from germline, CDR1 is SGHVS and CDR2 is FNYEAQ. In nucleotides, the CDR3 is TGTGCCAGCAGCCTAGGGCGGGATCAGCCCCAGCATTTT. Protein: CASSLGRDQPQHF.

J is TRBJ1-2 and V is TRBV10-3; D unclear. CDR3 length: 15 residues. Trimming removed 10 bases at V and 2 bases at J, with 20 bases between. The germline gives CDR1 ENHRY, CDR2 SYGVKD. CDR3 nucleotides: TGTGCCACCCGAGATAGAACGGGGTCGAACTATGGCTACACCTTC. It is translated as CATRDRTGSNYGYTF.

Regarding this clone: A read error may account for a junction end that differs from germline. The rearrangement joins TRBV4-1 to TRBJ2-2; tentatively, D is TRBD2 (6 bases). The CDR3 spans 17 residues. Germline V gene sequence: CDR1 MGHRA, CDR2 YSYEKL. The CDR3 DNA is TGCGCCAGCAGCCAAGCGGCGGCGGGGTTTAAAGGGTTGGAGTTGTTTTTT. Protein sequence: CASSQAAAGFKGLELFF.

The chain joins TRBV14 to TRBJ1-5; D unclear. CDR1 and CDR2 (germline): SGHDN, FVKESK. Trimming removed 0 bases at V and 1 base at J, with 16 bases between. This CDR3 is built from 18 residues. The CDR3 nucleotides read TGTGCCAGCAGCCAAGATTGGCCCCTGATGGTAAGCAATCAGCCCCAGCATTTT. This encodes CASSQDWPLMVSNQPQHF.

The chain carries TRBV5-1 and TRBJ1-1, with D unclear. Germline V gene sequence: CDR1 SGHRS, CDR2 YFSETQ. CDR3 length: 12 amino acids. The V end lost 6 bases, the J end lost 6 bases, and 12 bases lay between the germline ends. CDR3 bases: TGCGCCAGCACTTCCGAGGCCGCTGAAGCTTTCTTT. Translation gives CASTSEAAEAFF.

Notes on this clone: Mismatch with germline at one junction end may stem from a read error. This chain links TRBV7-7 with TRBJ2-5, with 9 nucleotides matching TRBD2. The germline V gene encodes CDR1 SSHAT and CDR2 FNYEAQ (reference sequence). The length of the CDR3 is 15 residues. CDR3 nucleotide sequence: TGTGCTAGCAGCTTTAAGCGGGGGGTGGGAGAGACCCAGTACTTC. Translation gives CASSFKRGVGETQYF. Full variable domain (outside the CDR3, taken from reference TRBV7-7 and TRBJ2-5): GAGVSQSPRYKVTKRGQDVTLRCDPISSHATLYWYQQALGQGPEFLTYFNYEAQPDKSGLPSDRFSAERPEGSISTLTIQRTEQRDSAMYRCASSFKRGVGETQYFGPGTRLLVL.

This clone was seen a few times. The chain joins TRBV19 to TRBJ2-1; TRBD1 agrees at 8 bases. V lost 5 bases, J lost 9 bases, and 3 bases stayed unmatched. Germline V lookup: CDR1 LNHDA, CDR2 SQIVND (reference sequence). The CDR3 extends over 12 amino acids. CDR3 nucleotide sequence: TGTGCCAGTAGTTCGACAGGGGTTGAGCAGTTCTTC. Translated, it gives CASSSTGVEQFF.

This chain joins TRBV7-2 and TRBJ2-7, with D perhaps matching TRBD2 (6 bases). The V gene's germline CDR1 is SGHTA and CDR2 FQGNSA. V gave up 0 bases and J gave up 4 bases, with 13 bases separating them. The CDR3 spans 15 residues. Here the CDR3 DNA reads TGTGCCAGCAGCTTAGCCTTTCTGGGAGGATACGAGCAGTACTTC. Amino acid sequence: CASSLAFLGGYEQYF.

CDR3 amino acids: CASSWTVPYTDTQYF. The CDR3 DNA reads TGTGCCAGCAGTTGGACAGTCCCCTACACAGATACGCAGTATTTT. The chain combines TRBV2 with TRBJ2-3; D perhaps matches TRBD1 (6 bases). V lost 5 bases and J lost 2, with 14 bases in between. The CDR3 spans 15 residues. The V gene's germline CDR1 is SNHLY and CDR2 FYNNEI.

This clone is a singleton in its sample. The V call is TRBV15, the J call TRBJ1-5; D is uncertain. CDR3 length: 16 residues. Trimming took off 1 base at V and 6 bases at J, with 16 bases between the two ends. Per germline, CDR1 LNHNV and CDR2 YYDKDF (reference sequence). CDR3 loop: CATSRVTSGIGQPQHF. The DNA for the CDR3 is TGTGCCACCAGCAGAGTCACGTCCGGGATCGGTCAGCCCCAGCATTTT.

The J gene is TRBJ2-7, the V gene TRBV28, with D possibly being TRBD2 (6 bases). Germline CDR1 MDHEN, CDR2 SYDVKM. The V end was cut by 3 bases, the J end by 7 bases, with 13 bases between. The CDR3 runs 13 residues. The CDR3 loop is CASSLGGTTEQYF. CDR3 bases: TGTGCCAGCAGTTTGGGGGGTACTACGGAGCAGTACTTC.

This clone was seen more than once but under ten times. The chain carries TRBV2 and TRBJ1-1; 7 bases map to TRBD1. Germline trimming cut 6 bases from V and 5 bases from J; bases unmatched to any gene: 6. Looked up from germline, CDR1 is SNHLY and CDR2 is FYNNEI. This CDR3 has 13 residues. CDR3 amino acids: CASSFDRVTEAFF. CDR3 nucleotides: TGTGCCAGCAGCTTTGACAGGGTAACTGAAGCTTTCTTT.

The chain joins TRBV28 to TRBJ1-5; 10 positions agree with TRBD1. This CDR3 has 14 amino acids. The J segment lost 7 bases and the V segment lost 4 bases, leaving 4 bases of the junction unmatched. Per germline, CDR1 MDHEN and CDR2 SYDVKM. The chain's CDR3 is CASSYRQGAQPQHF. As DNA, the CDR3 is TGTGCCAGCAGTTACAGACAGGGGGCACAGCCCCAGCATTTT.

This CDR3 reads CASSYSSSVSETQYF. CDR3 DNA sequence: TGTGCCAGCAGTTACTCCTCTTCAGTGTCGGAGACCCAGTACTTC. The chain carries TRBV6-5 and TRBJ2-5, with unresolved D. The CDR3 covers 15 residues. Germline assignment: CDR1 MNHEY and CDR2 SVGAGI. V shed 0 bases and J shed 5 bases, with 13 bases lying between them.

The V call is TRBV4-3, the J call TRBJ2-1; 8 nucleotides line up with TRBD2. Germline values: CDR1 LGHNA, CDR2 YSLEER. The CDR3 runs 15 residues. V shed 2 bases and J 5 bases; nucleotides not matched to a gene: 5. CDR3 sequence (DNA): TGCGCCAGCAGCCAAACTAGCGGCCGAAACAATGAGCAGTTCTTC. Its translation is CASSQTSGRNNEQFF.

The rearrangement joins TRBV28 to TRBJ1-1, with unresolved D. Germline V gene lookup returns CDR1 MDHEN and CDR2 SYDVKM. V lost 6 bases, J lost 0 bases, and 11 bases lay in between. CDR3 length: 14 amino acids. The CDR3 is CASSPPGLNTEAFF. The CDR3, as DNA: TGTGCCAGCAGCCCCCCCGGGTTGAACACTGAAGCTTTCTTT.

The genes are TRBV6-1 and TRBJ2-7; TRBD1 might be the D (6 bases). Germline V gives CDR1 MNHNS, CDR2 SASEGT. Trimming stripped 5 bases from V and 3 bases from J, with 11 bases between. The CDR3 length is 13 residues. This CDR3 reads CASSPRRGYEQYF. Here the CDR3 DNA reads TGTGCCAGCAGTCCCCGCAGGGGCTACGAGCAGTACTTC.

In DNA, the CDR3 is TGTGCCAGCAGCTTAGAACTAGCGGGGGGCCCCGGCGCCACCGGGGAGCTGTTTTTT. This codes for CASSLELAGGPGATGELFF. The chain is built from TRBV7-6 and TRBJ2-2; 12 positions match TRBD2. From germline, CDR1 is SGHVS and CDR2 FNYEAQ. With 1 base clipped from V and 4 bases from J, the junction kept 10 bases outside the gene matches. The CDR3 extends over 19 amino acids.

J is TRBJ2-2 and V is TRBV29-1, with TRBD1 identical over 8 bases. With V trimmed by 6 bases and J by 7 bases, 13 bases remained unmatched. The germline V gene encodes CDR1 SQVTM and CDR2 ANQGSEA. There are 15 residues in the CDR3. The CDR3 nucleotides are TGCAGCGTCAAACCTGGGGACAGGCTGGGCGGGGAGCTGTTTTTT. It translates to CSVKPGDRLGGELFF.

The V and J genes are TRBV18 and TRBJ1-2; D gene ambiguous. This CDR3 region has 14 residues. Looked up from germline, CDR1 is KGHSH and CDR2 is LQKENI. V dropped 0 bases and J dropped 1 base, with 6 bases sitting between them. The CDR3 DNA sequence: TGTGCCAGCTCACCACCCAACAGTAACTATGGCTACACCTTC. Encoded protein: CASSPPNSNYGYTF.

The chain carries TRBV6-1 and TRBJ1-5; 9 bases fit TRBD1. Trimming removed 2 bases from V and 2 bases from J; junction bases left unmatched: 7. The germline gives CDR1 MNHNS, CDR2 SASEGT. This CDR3 spans 17 amino acids. This chain's CDR3 is CASSEFWDREGNQPQHF. CDR3 DNA sequence: TGTGCCAGCAGTGAATTCTGGGACAGGGAAGGCAATCAGCCCCAGCATTTT.

The table lists this clone with a few counts. The chain couples TRBV13 to TRBJ1-1; 9 bases are a match to TRBD1. CDR1 is PRHDT, CDR2 FYEKMQ, per germline (reference sequence). The ends lost 2 bases at V and 3 bases at J; junction bases unmatched: 7. The CDR3 sequence is 16 residues long. CDR3 sequence: CASSLRTGVMDTEAFF. CDR3 DNA: TGTGCCAGCAGCTTACGGACAGGGGTTATGGACACTGAAGCTTTCTTT.

This rearrangement joins TRBV4-2 to TRBJ2-1; D is unclear. The CDR3 has 16 residues. Trimming took off 0 bases at V and 0 bases at J, with 9 bases between the two ends. CDR1 is LGHNA, CDR2 YNFKEQ, per germline. CDR3 sequence (DNA): TGTGCCAGCAGCCAAGAAGAGGCCAGCTCCTACAATGAGCAGTTCTTC. It codes for CASSQEEASSYNEQFF.

V usage is TRBV9 and J usage is TRBJ2-5, with no clear D. The germline V and J ends were trimmed by 0 bases and 10 bases, with 13 bases remaining between them. The CDR3 loop spans 13 amino acids. Germline V gene lookup returns CDR1 SGDLS and CDR2 YYNGEE. CDR3 sequence: CASSVGTSQDQYF. The CDR3 DNA is TGTGCCAGCAGCGTAGGAACTTCGCAGGACCAGTACTTC.

This rearrangement joins TRBV25-1 to TRBJ2-3; D might be TRBD1 (6 bases). CDR1 and CDR2 from the germline V gene are MGHDK and SYGVNS. Trimming shortened V by 4 bases and J by 3 bases, and 8 bases separated the two germline ends. The CDR3 is made up of 13 amino acids. The CDR3 DNA sequence: TGTGCCAGCAGTGCCACAGGGACAGATACGCAGTATTTT. Its translation is CASSATGTDTQYF. Complete variable domain (other parts from reference TRBV25-1 and TRBJ2-3): EADIYQTPRYLVIGTGKKITLECSQTMGHDKMYWYQQDPGMELHLIHYSYGVNSTEKGDLSSESTVSRIRTEHFPLTLESARPSHTSQYLCASSATGTDTQYFGPGTRLTVL.

This CDR3 is CASSLADKVFGSQYF. For the CDR3, the DNA is TGTGCCAGCAGCCTAGCGGACAAGGTTTTTGGTTCGCAGTATTTT. The gene calls are TRBV5-6 and TRBJ2-3; 7 positions agree with TRBD2. Germline CDR1 reads SGHDT; CDR2 reads YYEEEE. The length of the CDR3 is 15 residues. J gave up 10 bases and V 4 bases, and 15 bases lay outside the gene matches. Full variable domain (missing parts from reference TRBV5-6 and TRBJ2-3): DAGVTQSPTHLIKTRGQQVTLRCSPKSGHDTVSWYQQALGQGPQFIFQYYEEEERQRGNFPDRFSGHQFPNYSSELNVNALLLGDSALYLCASSLADKVFGSQYFGPGTRLTVL.

CDR3 residues: CASSPTGTGGLEQYF. The DNA of the CDR3 is TGTGCCAGCAGCCCCACAGGGACAGGGGGCCTCGAGCAGTACTTC. The chain has TRBV14 and TRBJ2-7; 12 bases align to TRBD1. Germline V gene sequence: CDR1 SGHDN, CDR2 FVKESK. The CDR3 contains 15 residues. The V and J ends lost 4 bases and 6 bases, in that order; junction bases with no gene match: 7.

V usage is TRBV7-2 and J usage is TRBJ1-5, with a possible D match to TRBD1 (5 bases). V lost 5 bases and J lost 5, with 13 bases in between. The CDR3 is 14 residues long. The germline V gene encodes CDR1 SGHTA and CDR2 FQGNSA. The CDR3, as DNA: TGTGCCAGCAGCCGGGGGTCCGACCATCAGCCCCAGCATTTT. As protein: CASSRGSDHQPQHF.

The chain is built from TRBV7-3 and TRBJ2-1; TRBD2 aligns across 8 bases. The length of the CDR3 is 12 residues. Germline V lookup: CDR1 SGHTA, CDR2 FQGTGA. V lost 5 bases to trimming and J lost 10 bases; unmatched junction nucleotides: 4. CDR3 sequence reads: CASSRQREEQFF. As DNA, the CDR3 is TGTGCCAGCAGCCGGCAGCGGGAGGAGCAGTTCTTC.

The chain's CDR3 is CASSEVSGSGTQYF. The CDR3 DNA reads TGTGCCAGCAGTGAAGTTAGCGGGTCGGGAACCCAGTACTTC. The rearrangement joins TRBV2 to TRBJ2-5, with TRBD2 matching 7 bases. Trimming took 1 base from V and 8 from J; bases not matched to a gene: 7. This CDR3 spans 14 amino acids. Germline V lookup: CDR1 SNHLY, CDR2 FYNNEI.

V usage is TRBV5-1 and J usage is TRBJ1-5, with a weak D call TRBD1 (5 bases). CDR3 length: 16 amino acids. V was clipped by 0 bases and J by 6 bases, with 16 bases between them. Germline values: CDR1 SGHRS, CDR2 YFSETQ. For the CDR3, the DNA is TGCGCCAGCAGCTTGGAAGGACACTCAGCAGGTCAGCCCCAGCATTTT. Translating gives CASSLEGHSAGQPQHF.

The count of this clone is one. The CDR3 here is CASSSLGAGQETQYF. CDR3 DNA: TGTGCCAGCAGTTCACTGGGGGCAGGACAAGAGACCCAGTACTTC. The V gene is TRBV6-5, the J gene TRBJ2-5; possibly TRBD1 for D (6 bases). Deletions cut 4 bases from V and 2 bases from J, with 14 bases between. The germline V gene encodes CDR1 MNHEY and CDR2 SVGAGI. This CDR3 comprises 15 residues.